This TCR beta chain is from a study of cytomegalovirus exposure and HLA in healthy donors. This PCR relied on a set of 60 Vbeta primers and 13 Jbeta primers. The protocol was immunoSEQ multiplex PCR, while the TCRdb copy is restricted to in-frame clones and leaves out a portion. The table shows a few hundred thousand clones, with about 74% occurring only once. Trimming removed 8 bases at V and 9 bases at J, with 10 bases between. The V gene's germline CDR1 is LNHDA and CDR2 SQIVND (reference sequence). The CDR3 is 10 residues long. The receptor was derived from a man aged 40-49 years in good health and CMV-seronegative. The chain links TRBV19 to TRBJ1-1; tentatively, D is TRBD1 (5 bases). Material: PBMCs. The CDR3 DNA reads TGTGCCAGTGGGGCGGCAAAAGCTTTCTTT. Its translation: CASGAAKAFF.